This TCR beta chain originates from a study of identical twins. Broader study findings: Without tracking the same donors, conclusions rested on cross-sectional statistical analysis. There were fewer insertions in abundant cord blood beta clonotypes, but memory repertoires showed no such pattern.

The table lists this clonotype with a few counts. Its specificity is not known. Template switching supplied a universal primer site; unique molecular identifiers were carried on the cDNA. Using its own MiXCR run on the 5' RACE reads, TCRdb lists one record per CDR3 protein. The sample carries about 480,000 distinct CDR3 sequences, 11% to 15% recorded once. The V gene's germline CDR1 is SGHRS and CDR2 YFSETQ. CDR3 length: 15 residues. Trimming took 2 bases from V and 0 from J, leaving 11 bases between them. These same data were also listed under a study on yellow fever vaccine responses in identical twins. Turning to that study: Twins' vaccine T cell responses reportedly seemed partly convergent and partly personalized.

The V call is TRBV5-1, the J call TRBJ2-5, with D perhaps TRBD1 or TRBD2 (5 bases each). This TCR came from a woman aged 18 to 35 in good health. Sequences were obtained from CD4+ T cells sorted from blood. The CDR3, as DNA: TGCGCCAGCAGCTTCGGGGCAGGAGACCAAGAGACCCAGTACTTC. Translated: CASSFGAGDQETQYF.